Listed below are T cell receptor beta chains from one sample, sequenced in a study of shared clonotypes between healthy human individuals. Data came from immunoSEQ multiplex PCR; TCRdb stores just in-frame clones and leaves some out. This table has approximately 2.3 million clones, just over 90% appearing once. The sequenced sample was naive CD4+ T cells from PBMCs. All receptors come from a man in his late teens or twenties in good health. Some clones in this sample may be carry-over from other donors' samples. Each CDR3 is given with its conserved first and last residue. The D gene is left open where the match is weak. The listing skips clone size in some rows; elsewhere it reads once, few, many or a size class.

d_call,clone_size,v_call,j_call,cdr3_nt,cdr3_aa
-,-,TRBV4-3,TRBJ2-3,TGCGCCAGCAGCCAAGAGAGGGGCGGTGGGACAGATACGCAGTATTTT,CASSQERGGGTDTQYF
-,-,TRBV21-1,TRBJ2-5,TGTGCCAGCAGCCCGGAAGGGGGCAGACACCAAGAGACCCAGTACTTC,CASSPEGGRHQETQYF
TRBD1,-,TRBV5-5,TRBJ1-2,TGTGCCAGCAGCTTGAGCGGGACAGGGTATGGCTACACCTTC,CASSLSGTGYGYTF
TRBD2,-,TRBV27,TRBJ2-2,TGTGCCAGCAGGGCTCAAGCGGGAGCTATCGGGGAGCTGTTTTTT,CASRAQAGAIGELFF
-,-,TRBV6-6,TRBJ1-3,TGTGCCAGCAGTTACTCGAGGGGAAGTGGAAACACCATATATTTT,CASSYSRGSGNTIYF
-,-,TRBV10-3,TRBJ2-5,TGTGCCATCAGTGATCCCAGCCAAGAGACCCAGTACTTC,CAISDPSQETQYF
TRBD2,once,TRBV30,TRBJ2-2,TGTGCCTGGAGTGGTCTAGCGGTTAACACCGGGGAGCTGTTTTTT,CAWSGLAVNTGELFF
-,-,TRBV4-3,TRBJ2-7,TGCGCCAGCAGCCCAAGCCTCTCCTACGAGCAGTACTTC,CASSPSLSYEQYF
-,-,TRBV5-6,TRBJ1-4,TGTGCCAGCAGCCTACGGCAGGATGAAAAACTGTTTTTT,CASSLRQDEKLFF
-,-,TRBV5-1,TRBJ2-3,TGCGCCAGCAGCTTACAAGGGGCCCCCACAGATACGCAGTATTTT,CASSLQGAPTDTQYF
-,-,TRBV18,TRBJ1-3,TGTGCCAGCTCACCAGGGAAGGACCGAGCTGGAAACACCATATATTTT,CASSPGKDRAGNTIYF
TRBD1,-,TRBV7-9,TRBJ2-7,TGTGCCAGCAGCTGGGTCCCCGGACAGGGTACAGACGAGCAGTACTTC,CASSWVPGQGTDEQYF
-,-,TRBV19,TRBJ1-4,TGTGCCAGTAGTACAGGACAATTTAATGAAAAACTGTTTTTT,CASSTGQFNEKLFF
-,-,TRBV18,TRBJ1-1,TGTGCCAGCTCACCTAGGATGAACACTGAAGCTTTCTTT,CASSPRMNTEAFF
TRBD2,-,TRBV7-2,TRBJ2-3,TGTGCCAGCAGCCGCACCGGGACTAGCGGGGGCCCCCGTACGCAGTATTTT,CASSRTGTSGGPRTQYF
TRBD1,-,TRBV2,TRBJ1-2,TGTGCCAGCAGTTTTCCGGGACAGACTGTCTATGGCTACACCTTC,CASSFPGQTVYGYTF
TRBD1,-,TRBV2,TRBJ2-3,TGTGCCAGCAGCCCAGACAGGGTTGAAGATACGCAGTATTTT,CASSPDRVEDTQYF
-,-,TRBV20-1,TRBJ1-2,TGCAGTGCTAGAGAGCCCGGCCACACCTTC,CSAREPGHTF
TRBD2,-,TRBV30,TRBJ2-3,TGTGCCTGGAGGAGCGGGAGGGGGACAGATACGCAGTATTTT,CAWRSGRGTDTQYF
-,-,TRBV4-2,TRBJ1-2,TGTGCCAGCAGCCCCTCAGGGAGTGATGGCTACACCTTC,CASSPSGSDGYTF
TRBD2,once,TRBV6-1,TRBJ2-1,TGTGCCAGCAGTGAAGGGGGAGGACTAGCGGGCATATACAATGAGCAGTTCTTC,CASSEGGGLAGIYNEQFF
-,-,TRBV10-3,TRBJ2-1,TGTGCCATCGCTATAGCGGAGGAGGGCTACAATGAGCAGTTCTTC,CAIAIAEEGYNEQFF
-,-,TRBV27,TRBJ2-7,TGTGCCGGCGCCCACAGGGACGAACCCTACGAGCAGTACTTC,CAGAHRDEPYEQYF
TRBD1,once,TRBV4-1,TRBJ1-3,TGCGCCAGCAGCCAACCGGGACAGGGGTCCGGAAACACCATATATTTT,CASSQPGQGSGNTIYF
-,-,TRBV9,TRBJ2-7,TGTGCCAGCAGCAATCGGGGCGAGCAGTACTTC,CASSNRGEQYF
TRBD1,-,TRBV7-2,TRBJ1-1,TGTGCCAGCAGCCACCTGGGACAGGGGAACACTGAAGCTTTCTTT,CASSHLGQGNTEAFF
-,-,TRBV9,TRBJ2-3,TGTGCCAGCAGCGTAGTCAGTGGGCCAGATACGCAGTATTTT,CASSVVSGPDTQYF
TRBD2,-,TRBV6-5,TRBJ2-7,TGTGCCAGCAGTTATGACAGCGGGGACTCCTACGAGCAGTACTTC,CASSYDSGDSYEQYF
-,-,TRBV27,TRBJ1-4,TGTGCCAGCAGTCTCCGGAAGGGGATTGCAACTAATGAAAAACTGTTTTTT,CASSLRKGIATNEKLFF
TRBD1,-,TRBV5-6,TRBJ2-7,TGTGCCAGCAGACACGGGACAGGTGGTTCCTACGAGCAGTACTTC,CASRHGTGGSYEQYF
-,few,TRBV28,TRBJ1-1,TGTGCCAGCAGTTTATGGGGGGGTGGCACTGAAGCTTTCTTT,CASSLWGGGTEAFF
-,-,TRBV7-2,TRBJ2-6,TGTGCCAGCAGCTTACGCGGCTCTGGGGCCAACGTCCTGACTTTC,CASSLRGSGANVLTF
-,-,TRBV18,TRBJ1-2,TGTGCCAGCTCACAAGGACCCAACTATGGCTACACCTTC,CASSQGPNYGYTF
TRBD2,-,TRBV7-9,TRBJ2-5,TGTGCCAGCAGCTTCGGGACTAGACAAGAGACCCAGTACTTC,CASSFGTRQETQYF
-,once,TRBV7-2,TRBJ1-5,TGTGCCAGCAGCCGGAAAGGGGACCTTCTACGACATTTT,CASSRKGDLLRHF
TRBD2,-,TRBV28,TRBJ2-3,TGTGCCAGCAGTTTATGGACTAGCGGGAGCCCAGATACGCAGTATTTT,CASSLWTSGSPDTQYF
-,-,TRBV7-9,TRBJ2-2,TGTGCCTCGGACGCCGGGGAGCTGTTTTTT,CASDAGELFF
-,-,TRBV28,TRBJ2-7,TGTGCCGCCCGAGGGGCCGGGACCTACGAGCAGTACTTC,CAARGAGTYEQYF
-,-,TRBV7-2,TRBJ2-1,TGTGCCAGCAGCGGAACCGGGACGAGGACGTACAATGAGCAGTTCTTC,CASSGTGTRTYNEQFF
TRBD1,-,TRBV27,TRBJ2-1,TGTGCCAGCAGTTCCCCTCCGAGGGACAGATACAATGAGCAGTTCTTC,CASSSPPRDRYNEQFF
-,-,TRBV5-4,TRBJ1-1,TGTGCCAGCACAAGGGGGGGGATGAACACTGAAGCTTTCTTT,CASTRGGMNTEAFF
-,-,TRBV28,TRBJ2-5,TGTGCCAGCAAAGGGGTCACCCAGTACTTC,CASKGVTQYF
-,-,TRBV7-6,TRBJ2-3,TGTGCCAGCAGCTCCCAGGTCCCTGGTAGCACAGATACGCAGTATTTT,CASSSQVPGSTDTQYF
TRBD1,-,TRBV5-1,TRBJ2-1,TGCGCCAGCAGCCCGACAGGGGATGGCTACAATGAGCAGTTCTTC,CASSPTGDGYNEQFF
-,-,TRBV5-1,TRBJ1-5,TGCGCCAGCAGCTTGGAGGGCAGCAGCAATCAGCCCCAGCATTTT,CASSLEGSSNQPQHF
-,once,TRBV11-3,TRBJ2-2,TGTGCCAGCAGCCCCGGGGCCGGGGAGCTGTTTTTT,CASSPGAGELFF
-,-,TRBV6-4,TRBJ1-5,TGTGCCAGCATTTCTTCGACAGACCTTGGGCATCAGCCCCAGCATTTT,CASISSTDLGHQPQHF
TRBD1,-,TRBV7-2,TRBJ1-5,TGTGCCAGCAGCTTGACAGGGGGCGCAGGGAATCAGCCCCAGCATTTT,CASSLTGGAGNQPQHF
TRBD2,-,TRBV7-8,TRBJ2-3,TGTGCCAGCAGCTTAGACCCGGGAGGGCCCTCAATCTATTTT,CASSLDPGGPSIYF
-,-,TRBV6-1,TRBJ2-7,TGTGCCAGCAGTGAAGCGCGGGACCGCCGGTCCGAGCAGTACTTC,CASSEARDRRSEQYF